This is a list of T cell receptor beta chains from one sample in a study of shared T cell receptors in the human thymus. The table came from immunoSEQ multiplex PCR; TCRdb's copy has only in-frame clones and leaves some out. The repertoire has 550,000 to 800,000 clones, approximately 85% of them found once; the top ten carry more than 0.008%. These data also featured in a second study, about human thymus T cells.

The sequenced sample was thymocytes. These receptors came from a girl in the first two years of life with a congenital heart defect. The CDR3 runs from the conserved cysteine through the conserved F or W. The order of the fields is clone size, V gene, J gene, D gene, CDR3 DNA, CDR3 protein. A D gene is named only where the DNA matches it firmly. Rows may omit the clone size; those that give it use once, few, many or a size class.

clone_size: .
v_call: TRBV9
j_call: TRBJ1-2
d_call: TRBD1
cdr3_nt: TGTGCCAGCAGCACAGATCCGACAGGGGAGATTAATGGCTACACCTTC
cdr3_aa: CASSTDPTGEINGYTF

clone_size: .
v_call: TRBV5-6
j_call: TRBJ1-6
d_call: TRBD1
cdr3_nt: TGTGCCAGCAGTTTGGGAGACAGGGGGCAATCACCCCTCCACTTT
cdr3_aa: CASSLGDRGQSPLHF

clone_size: .
v_call: TRBV14
j_call: TRBJ2-3
d_call: TRBD2
cdr3_nt: TGTGCCAGCAGCCAAGTCAATAGATGGCGGCTAGCGGGGGGGCCCCCCACAGATACGCAGTATTTT
cdr3_aa: CASSQVNRWRLAGGPPTDTQYF

clone_size: .
v_call: TRBV2
j_call: TRBJ2-4
d_call: .
cdr3_nt: TGTGCCAGCAGCTGGGACCCCCAGGGGAACATTCAGTACTTC
cdr3_aa: CASSWDPQGNIQYF

clone_size: .
v_call: TRBV4-3
j_call: TRBJ2-5
d_call: TRBD2
cdr3_nt: TGCGCCAGCAGCCATCATACCGTAGCGGGGGAAGAGACCCAGTACTTC
cdr3_aa: CASSHHTVAGEETQYF

clone_size: .
v_call: TRBV5-1
j_call: TRBJ1-1
d_call: .
cdr3_nt: TGCGCCAGCAGCTTGGTGGGGACTAGTGTTGAAGCTTTCTTT
cdr3_aa: CASSLVGTSVEAFF

clone_size: .
v_call: TRBV6-5
j_call: TRBJ2-5
d_call: .
cdr3_nt: TGTGCCAGCAGTTACGTAGGGTCAGGAGAGGGGGCCCAGTACTTC
cdr3_aa: CASSYVGSGEGAQYF

clone_size: .
v_call: TRBV6-1
j_call: TRBJ1-1
d_call: .
cdr3_nt: TGTGCCAGCAACTTAAACACTGAAGCTTTCTTT
cdr3_aa: CASNLNTEAFF

clone_size: .
v_call: TRBV6-1
j_call: TRBJ1-2
d_call: .
cdr3_nt: TGTGCCAGCAGTGAAAGGCGGCCCGATCGTTATAACTATGGCTACACCTTC
cdr3_aa: CASSERRPDRYNYGYTF

clone_size: once
v_call: TRBV15
j_call: TRBJ1-2
d_call: .
cdr3_nt: TGTGCCACCAGATATCTCGTAAGATCAGGGTGGGTGAATGGCTACACCTTC
cdr3_aa: CATRYLVRSGWVNGYTF

clone_size: .
v_call: TRBV10-3
j_call: TRBJ2-2
d_call: TRBD1
cdr3_nt: TGTGCCATCAGTGCCACAGGGGGCGATACCGGGGAGCTGTTTTTT
cdr3_aa: CAISATGGDTGELFF

clone_size: .
v_call: TRBV4-1
j_call: TRBJ1-5
d_call: .
cdr3_nt: TGCGCCAGCAGCCTAGCTATCAATAGCAATCAGCCCCAGCATTTT
cdr3_aa: CASSLAINSNQPQHF

clone_size: .
v_call: TRBV4-1
j_call: TRBJ1-2
d_call: .
cdr3_nt: TGCGCCAGCAGCCATGTGGGGAGTTCGCCCACCAAGGGCTACACCTTC
cdr3_aa: CASSHVGSSPTKGYTF

clone_size: .
v_call: TRBV5-6
j_call: TRBJ2-5
d_call: .
cdr3_nt: TGTGCCAGCAGCTTGTTCGTTCAAGAGACCCAGTACTTC
cdr3_aa: CASSLFVQETQYF

clone_size: .
v_call: TRBV6-1
j_call: TRBJ1-1
d_call: .
cdr3_nt: TGTGCCAGCAGTGAGACGACAGCGACCCTCATGAACACTGAAGCTTTCTTT
cdr3_aa: CASSETTATLMNTEAFF

clone_size: .
v_call: TRBV30
j_call: TRBJ1-6
d_call: .
cdr3_nt: TGTGCCTGGAGTGTACAGGGTACTGATTCACCCCTCCACTTT
cdr3_aa: CAWSVQGTDSPLHF

clone_size: .
v_call: TRBV9
j_call: TRBJ1-4
d_call: TRBD1
cdr3_nt: TGTGCCAGCAGCCCGAGGGACAGCCTGCAGATTAATGAAAAACTGTTTTTT
cdr3_aa: CASSPRDSLQINEKLFF

clone_size: .
v_call: TRBV5-1
j_call: TRBJ1-4
d_call: TRBD1
cdr3_nt: TGCGCCAGCAGCCCCTGGACAGGGAACGAAAAACTGTTTTTT
cdr3_aa: CASSPWTGNEKLFF

clone_size: .
v_call: TRBV2
j_call: TRBJ2-3
d_call: .
cdr3_nt: TGTGCCAGCAGTGACAGGATCCTCACAGATACGCAGTATTTT
cdr3_aa: CASSDRILTDTQYF

clone_size: .
v_call: TRBV19
j_call: TRBJ2-6
d_call: .
cdr3_nt: TGTGCCAGTAGTATCCGGGCCAACAGGCCCGGGGCCAACGTCCTGACTTTC
cdr3_aa: CASSIRANRPGANVLTF

clone_size: .
v_call: TRBV6-5
j_call: TRBJ1-1
d_call: .
cdr3_nt: TGTGCCAGCAGTTACTCGATGGGGCGGAATCCTGAAGCTTTCTTT
cdr3_aa: CASSYSMGRNPEAFF

clone_size: once
v_call: TRBV5-5
j_call: TRBJ2-1
d_call: TRBD2
cdr3_nt: TGTGCCAGCAGCTTGCTGCTAGCGGGGGACAATGAGCAGTTCTTC
cdr3_aa: CASSLLLAGDNEQFF

clone_size: .
v_call: TRBV20-1
j_call: TRBJ2-1
d_call: .
cdr3_nt: TGCAGTGCTAGAGTCGATGAGCAGTTCTTC
cdr3_aa: CSARVDEQFF

clone_size: .
v_call: TRBV7-2
j_call: TRBJ2-7
d_call: TRBD1
cdr3_nt: TGTGCCAGCAGCCCCCAGGACAGGGGCGAGCAGTACTTC
cdr3_aa: CASSPQDRGEQYF

clone_size: once
v_call: TRBV7-9
j_call: TRBJ2-1
d_call: TRBD1
cdr3_nt: TGTGCCAGCAGCTTAACCCGGGACAGGGGGCGCTCCTACAATGAGCAGTTCTTC
cdr3_aa: CASSLTRDRGRSYNEQFF

clone_size: .
v_call: TRBV14
j_call: TRBJ2-6
d_call: .
cdr3_nt: TGTGCCAGCAAACCGAGGGTTGCCTCCTCTGGGGCCAACGTCCTGACTTTC
cdr3_aa: CASKPRVASSGANVLTF

clone_size: .
v_call: TRBV9
j_call: TRBJ2-5
d_call: TRBD2
cdr3_nt: TGTGCCAGCAGCGTAGTAGGACTAGCGGAAGAGACCCAGTACTTC
cdr3_aa: CASSVVGLAEETQYF

clone_size: .
v_call: TRBV29-1
j_call: TRBJ2-1
d_call: TRBD2
cdr3_nt: TGCAGCGTTTTCTATTACAACAGGGAGCGGGGGACCCCCCTGAGCTCCTACAATGAGCAGTTCTTC
cdr3_aa: CSVFYYNRERGTPLSSYNEQFF

clone_size: .
v_call: TRBV9
j_call: TRBJ1-2
d_call: TRBD1
cdr3_nt: TGTGCCAGCAGCGTAGAAGGGACAGGCTATGGCTACACCTTC
cdr3_aa: CASSVEGTGYGYTF

clone_size: .
v_call: TRBV29-1
j_call: TRBJ2-5
d_call: TRBD1
cdr3_nt: TGCAGCGTTACGACAGGGCCGGAGACCCAGTACTTC
cdr3_aa: CSVTTGPETQYF

clone_size: once
v_call: TRBV9
j_call: TRBJ1-2
d_call: .
cdr3_nt: TGTGCCAGCAGCGTAGGCAGGGTACCAGATGGCTACACCTTC
cdr3_aa: CASSVGRVPDGYTF

clone_size: few
v_call: TRBV5-1
j_call: TRBJ2-1
d_call: .
cdr3_nt: TGCGCCAGCAGCTTGGCGGGACAACCAAATGAGCAGTTCTTC
cdr3_aa: CASSLAGQPNEQFF